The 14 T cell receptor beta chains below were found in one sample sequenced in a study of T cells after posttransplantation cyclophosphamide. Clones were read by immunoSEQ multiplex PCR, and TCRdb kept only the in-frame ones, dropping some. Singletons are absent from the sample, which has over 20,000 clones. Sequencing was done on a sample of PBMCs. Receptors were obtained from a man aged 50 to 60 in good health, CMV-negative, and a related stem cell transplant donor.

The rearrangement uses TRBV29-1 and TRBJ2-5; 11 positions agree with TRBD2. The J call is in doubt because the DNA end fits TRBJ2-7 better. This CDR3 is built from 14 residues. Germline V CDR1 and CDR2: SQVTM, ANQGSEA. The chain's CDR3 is CSGTSGLSSYEQYF. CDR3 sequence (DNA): TGCAGCGGGACTAGCGGGTTGAGCTCCTACGAGCAGTACTTC.

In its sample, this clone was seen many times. As DNA, the CDR3 is TGTGCCATCAGTGAGGGCAGGGTCGAGCAGTACTTC. Translating gives CAISEGRVEQYF. The chain uses TRBV10-3 and TRBJ2-7; a possible D gene is TRBD1 (5 bases). V dropped 2 bases and J dropped 6 bases, with 8 bases sitting between them. Germline assignment: CDR1 ENHRY and CDR2 SYGVKD. The CDR3 contains 12 residues.

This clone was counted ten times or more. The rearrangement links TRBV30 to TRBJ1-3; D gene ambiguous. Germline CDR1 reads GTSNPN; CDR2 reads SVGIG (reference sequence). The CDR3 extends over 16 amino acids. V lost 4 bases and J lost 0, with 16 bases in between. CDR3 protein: CAWTFAGTASGNTIYF. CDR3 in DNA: TGTGCCTGGACCTTCGCCGGAACAGCCTCTGGAAACACCATATATTTT.

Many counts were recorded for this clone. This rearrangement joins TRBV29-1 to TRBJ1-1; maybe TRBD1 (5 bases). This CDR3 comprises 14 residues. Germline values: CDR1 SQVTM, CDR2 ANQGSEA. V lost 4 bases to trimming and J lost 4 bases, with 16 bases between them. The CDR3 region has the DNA TGCAGCGTTGTTGAGAACAGAAGGGGCACTGAAGCTTTCTTT. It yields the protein CSVVENRRGTEAFF.

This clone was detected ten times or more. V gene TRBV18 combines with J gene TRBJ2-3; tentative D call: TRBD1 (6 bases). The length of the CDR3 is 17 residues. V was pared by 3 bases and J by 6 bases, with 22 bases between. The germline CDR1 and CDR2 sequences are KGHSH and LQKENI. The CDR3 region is CASSPLPPGQPTDTQYF. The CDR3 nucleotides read TGTGCCAGCTCACCCCTGCCCCCGGGACAACCTACGGATACGCAGTATTTT.

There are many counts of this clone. For the CDR3, the DNA is TGTGCCAGCAGAAAGGACAGCGGCAATCAGCCCCAGCATTTT. It translates to CASRKDSGNQPQHF. The rearrangement links TRBV6-6 to TRBJ1-5, with D tentatively TRBD1 (6 bases). Between the trimmed V and J ends, which lost 6 bases and 2 bases, there was a span of 11 bases. There are 14 residues in the CDR3. The germline V gene has CDR1 MNHNY and CDR2 SVGAGI (reference sequence).

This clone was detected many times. CDR3 sequence reads: CATSRGLETGATQYF. DNA of the CDR3: TGTGCCACCAGCAGAGGTCTAGAGACAGGGGCGACCCAGTACTTC. The chain is built from TRBV15 and TRBJ2-5; TRBD1 matches 8 bases. Per germline, CDR1 LNHNV and CDR2 YYDKDF (reference sequence). The CDR3 runs to 15 residues. Germline trimming cut 1 base from V and 7 bases from J; bases unmatched to any gene: 8. Combining the CDR3 with reference TRBV15 and TRBJ2-5 gives the whole variable domain DAMVIQNPRYQVTQFGKPVTLSCSQTLNHNVMYWYQQKSSQAPKLLFHYYDKDFNNEADTPDNFQSRRPNTSFCFLDIRSPGLGDTAMYLCATSRGLETGATQYFGPGTRLLVL.

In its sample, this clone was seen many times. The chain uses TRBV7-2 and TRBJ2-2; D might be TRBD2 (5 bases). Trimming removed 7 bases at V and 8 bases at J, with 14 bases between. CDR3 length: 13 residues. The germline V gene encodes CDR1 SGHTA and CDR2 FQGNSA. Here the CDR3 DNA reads TGTGCCAGCATGGCGGGCACGCGGGGGGAGCTGTTTTTT. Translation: CASMAGTRGELFF.

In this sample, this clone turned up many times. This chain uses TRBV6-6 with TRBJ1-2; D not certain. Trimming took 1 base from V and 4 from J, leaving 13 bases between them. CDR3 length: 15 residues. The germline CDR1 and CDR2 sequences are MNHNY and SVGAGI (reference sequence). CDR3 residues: CASSYFPADPYGYTF. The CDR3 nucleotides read TGTGCCAGCAGTTACTTCCCAGCGGACCCCTATGGCTACACCTTC.

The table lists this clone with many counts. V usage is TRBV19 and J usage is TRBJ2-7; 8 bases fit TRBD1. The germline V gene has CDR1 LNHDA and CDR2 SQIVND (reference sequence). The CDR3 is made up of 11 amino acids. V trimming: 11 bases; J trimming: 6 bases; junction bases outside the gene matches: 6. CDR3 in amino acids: CADQGAVEQYF. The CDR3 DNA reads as TGTGCCGATCAGGGGGCGGTCGAGCAGTACTTC.

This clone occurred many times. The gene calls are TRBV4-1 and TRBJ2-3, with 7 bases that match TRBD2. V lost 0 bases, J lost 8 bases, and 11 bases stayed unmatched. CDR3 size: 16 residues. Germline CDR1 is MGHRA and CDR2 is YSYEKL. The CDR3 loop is CASSQDGFGLVGTQYF. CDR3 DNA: TGCGCCAGCAGCCAAGACGGCTTTGGACTAGTAGGTACGCAGTATTTT.

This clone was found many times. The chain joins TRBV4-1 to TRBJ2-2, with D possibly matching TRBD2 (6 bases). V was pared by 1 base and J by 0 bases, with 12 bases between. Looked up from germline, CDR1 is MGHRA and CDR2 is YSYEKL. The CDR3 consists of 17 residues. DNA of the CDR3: TGCGCCAGCAGCCAAGCCCCCGGGACTGCGAACACCGGGGAGCTGTTTTTT. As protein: CASSQAPGTANTGELFF.

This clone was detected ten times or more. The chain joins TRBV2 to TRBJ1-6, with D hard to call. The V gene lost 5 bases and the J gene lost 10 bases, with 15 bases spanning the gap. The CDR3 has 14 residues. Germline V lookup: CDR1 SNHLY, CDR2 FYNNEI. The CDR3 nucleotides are TGTGCCAGCAGTAGGAGGTCCGGAGAATCACCCCTCCACTTT. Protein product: CASSRRSGESPLHF.

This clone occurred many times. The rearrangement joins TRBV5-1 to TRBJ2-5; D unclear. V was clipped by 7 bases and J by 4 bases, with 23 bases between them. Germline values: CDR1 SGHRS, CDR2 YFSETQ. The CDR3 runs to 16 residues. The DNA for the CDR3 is TGCGCCAGCTCCCCCGCCGGAGAGACCGCCCGAGAGACCCAGTACTTC. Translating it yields CASSPAGETARETQYF.